A selection of T cell receptor beta chains follows, all from one sample in a study of T cell responses to AZD1222 COVID-19 vaccine. TCRdb's table, derived via immunoSEQ multiplex PCR, lists solely in-frame clones and lacks some. The sample lists about 53,000 clones, 65% to 85% occurring once. The sample consisted of peripheral blood, taken on day 0 of AZD1222 vaccination. The receptors derive from an adult in good health. Each CDR3 is given with its conserved first and last residue. Fields, in order: CDR3 DNA, CDR3 protein, clone size, V gene, J gene, D gene. A D gene is named only where the DNA matches it firmly. Only part of the rows carry a size: once, few, many, or a class if the clone is expanded.

TGTGCCAGCAGCTTATTGGGGCTGAACGAGCAGTACTTC	CASSLLGLNEQYF	many	TRBV7-2	TRBJ2-7	.
TGTGCCAGCAGCCGAGGTTGGAGGGAGGGCCTTTTCTACGAGCAGTACTTC	CASSRGWREGLFYEQYF	once	TRBV6-6	TRBJ2-7	TRBD2
TGCGCCAGCAGCTTGGCTGGGACAACCGATTCACCCCTCCACTTT	CASSLAGTTDSPLHF	.	TRBV5-1	TRBJ1-6	.
TGTGCCAGCAGCCCCCGGACTAGCGGGAGGTATCTCACCGGGGAGCTGTTTTTT	CASSPRTSGRYLTGELFF	.	TRBV9	TRBJ2-2	TRBD2
TGCAGCGCCGCGGGCGGGCCCGAAGTCGCCAGCTCCTACAATGAGCAGTTCTTC	CSAAGGPEVASSYNEQFF	.	TRBV29-1	TRBJ2-1	.
TGTGCCAGCAGCAAACGACAGGGGGCAGGGATCGGGGAGCTGTTTTTT	CASSKRQGAGIGELFF	.	TRBV5-4	TRBJ2-2	TRBD1
TGTGCCAGCAGCCAAGACCCAGCCGGACCTCGGGGTGAGCAGTTCTTC	CASSQDPAGPRGEQFF	.	TRBV3-1/TRBV3-2	TRBJ2-1	.
TGTGCCAGCAGTCTATGGCGGGAGGCTAGCACAGATACGCAGTATTTT	CASSLWREASTDTQYF	.	TRBV25-1	TRBJ2-3	TRBD2
TGTGCCAGCATCCCGGACAGGTACATTAACTATGGCTACACCTTC	CASIPDRYINYGYTF	.	TRBV2	TRBJ1-2	TRBD1
TGTGCCACCGCCCCAAAAGGATTTACAGATACGCAGTATTTT	CATAPKGFTDTQYF	.	TRBV24-1	TRBJ2-3	.
TGCGCCAGCAGCTTGGAGGGCGGGAGGGCCGTAAATGAGCAGTTCTTC	CASSLEGGRAVNEQFF	.	TRBV5-1	TRBJ2-1	TRBD2
TGTGCCAGCAGCTTGGCCGGGACAGGGTTTTCACCCCTCCACTTT	CASSLAGTGFSPLHF	.	TRBV7-2	TRBJ1-6	TRBD1
TGTGCCAGCAGCCGGTGGACTAGCAAACAAGAGACCCAGTACTTC	CASSRWTSKQETQYF	.	TRBV3-1/TRBV3-2	TRBJ2-5	TRBD2
TGTGCCAGCAGCTTAGGGGGATTCCAAGAGACCCAGTACTTC	CASSLGGFQETQYF	.	TRBV11-3	TRBJ2-5	.
TGTGCCAGCAGCTTAGCCGGCCAGGAAGCTTTCTTT	CASSLAGQEAFF	.	TRBV11-2	TRBJ1-1	.